This TCR beta chain was sequenced for a study of vaccination effects on CD4 cells after COVID-19. For this clone: Its antigen is currently unknown.

Ahead of sequencing, the ViraFEST assay grew antigen-specific CD4+ T cells using viral peptide pools. Having been cultured for under twelve days, the cells underwent CD4+ T cell isolation. Method: immunoSEQ multiplex PCR; TCRdb's copy keeps in-frame clones and lacks some. The data hold tens of thousands of clones, with 74% observed a single time. The V end was cut by 3 bases, the J end by 3 bases, with 5 bases between. This CDR3 comprises 11 residues. Germline values: CDR1 GTSNPN, CDR2 SVGIG (reference sequence). This chain joins TRBV30 and TRBJ1-1; D not resolved. This TCR came from a human donor who received a COVID-19 vaccine. Sequencing used CD4+ T cells from PBMCs cultured with HCoV-229E spike peptides, obtained before COVID-19 vaccination. CDR3 in amino acids: CAWRRDTEAFF. The CDR3 DNA sequence: TGTGCCTGGAGGAGGGACACTGAAGCTTTCTTT. Variable domain in full (rest from reference TRBV30 and TRBJ1-1): SQTIHQWPATLVQPVGSPLSLECTVEGTSNPNLYWYRQAAGRGLQLLFYSVGIGQISSEVPQNLSASRPQDRQFILSSKKLLLSDSGFYLCAWRRDTEAFFGQGTRLTVV.